The next 21 T cell receptor beta chains were all read from a single sample in a study of shared clonotypes between healthy human individuals. Clones were sequenced by immunoSEQ multiplex PCR, and TCRdb holds only the in-frame ones, with some missing. The sample yields 400,000 to 600,000 clones, approximately 79% seen once. The sequenced material came from PBMCs. The origin of the receptors is a woman between 40 and 50 years old in good health. Some clones in this sample may be carry-over from other donors' samples.

The chain links TRBV4-2 to TRBJ2-3; D unclear. CDR3 length: 13 amino acids. Trimming cost V 6 bases and J 1 base, with 8 bases left between them. Germline lookup yields CDR1 LGHNA and CDR2 YNFKEQ. CDR3 residues: CASRPLGTDTQYF. CDR3 DNA sequence: TGTGCCAGCAGACCTCTGGGCACAGATACGCAGTATTTT.

As DNA, the CDR3 is TGTGCCAGCTCACCACGGCAAGATCAGAACACTGAAGCTTTCTTT. It specifies CASSPRQDQNTEAFF. The genes are TRBV18 and TRBJ1-1, with D unresolved. Trimming shortened V by 1 base and J by 1 base, and 10 bases separated the two germline ends. Germline V gene data show CDR1 as KGHSH and CDR2 as LQKENI. This CDR3 is 15 amino acids long.

This sequence joins TRBV7-9 and TRBJ2-5; tentative D call: TRBD1 (5 bases). Per the germline V gene, CDR1 is SEHNR and CDR2 is FQNEAQ (reference sequence). This CDR3 is 18 amino acids long. V was pared by 5 bases and J by 5 bases, with 27 bases between. The CDR3, as DNA: TGTGCCAGCAGCGACTCGAGGATCCGGACATCCCCGTCGGAGACCCAGTACTTC. This translates into CASSDSRIRTSPSETQYF.

The chain recombines TRBV2 with TRBJ2-5, with a tentative D call TRBD2 (5 bases). Looked up from germline, CDR1 is SNHLY and CDR2 is FYNNEI. The CDR3 has 13 amino acids. V lost 7 bases and J lost 6, with 15 bases in between. The CDR3 DNA sequence: TGTGCCAGCATGACGTCGGGGTTAAAGACCCAGTACTTC. It yields the protein CASMTSGLKTQYF.

The chain carries TRBV5-1 and TRBJ1-2; 10 bases line up with TRBD1. V shed 3 bases, J shed 7 bases, and the junction held 3 bases outside the gene matches. This CDR3 is 13 amino acids long. Germline V lookup: CDR1 SGHRS, CDR2 YFSETQ. The chain's CDR3 is CASSWGDRGGYTF. The CDR3 coding sequence is TGCGCCAGCAGCTGGGGGGACAGGGGTGGCTACACCTTC.

This chain links TRBV28 with TRBJ2-3, with 9 bases matching TRBD1. Germline assignment: CDR1 MDHEN and CDR2 SYDVKM. The V gene end was trimmed by 4 bases and the J gene end by 1 base; junction bases not matched to a gene: 6. The CDR3 runs 16 residues. CDR3 amino acids: CASSSPGQGGTDTQYF. The CDR3 nucleotides read TGTGCCAGCAGTTCTCCGGGACAGGGAGGCACAGATACGCAGTATTTT.

This clone was picked up a small number of times. The chain couples TRBV5-5 to TRBJ2-7, with 7 positions matching TRBD2. The CDR3 has 15 amino acids. Germline V gives CDR1 SGHKS, CDR2 YYEKEE (reference sequence). The V gene end was trimmed by 4 bases and the J gene end by 7 bases; junction bases not matched to a gene: 14. The CDR3: CASSRSGTITTEQYF. DNA for the CDR3: TGTGCCAGCAGCCGCAGCGGGACTATAACTACGGAGCAGTACTTC.

The chain recombines TRBV5-4 with TRBJ2-5; a weak D match, TRBD1 (6 bases). Germline V lookup: CDR1 SGHNT, CDR2 YYREEE (reference sequence). V lost 4 bases to trimming and J lost 4 bases, with 14 bases between them. The CDR3 totals 14 residues. CDR3 sequence (DNA): TGTGCCAGCAGCCTCCGGACAGATGGAGAGACCCAGTACTTC. Translated: CASSLRTDGETQYF.

The chain uses TRBV10-1 and TRBJ2-7; 7 nucleotides align to TRBD2. V lost 4 bases, J lost 4 bases, and 7 bases stayed unmatched. This CDR3 has 14 amino acids. Germline assignment: CDR1 WNHNN and CDR2 SYGVQD (reference sequence). CDR3 protein: CASSASGTSYEQYF. CDR3 DNA sequence: TGCGCCAGCAGTGCCAGCGGGACCTCGTACGAGCAGTACTTC.

In its sample, this clone was seen a few times. J is TRBJ2-5 and V is TRBV18, with D possibly being TRBD2 (6 bases). Germline CDR1 KGHSH, CDR2 LQKENI. Trimming removed 10 bases at V and 5 bases at J, with 20 bases between. The CDR3 runs to 14 residues. As DNA, the CDR3 is TGTGCCACCTCGTCTCAGGGCGGGAAGGAGACCCAGTACTTC. It specifies CATSSQGGKETQYF.

This clone turned up a few times. The chain links TRBV4-2 to TRBJ2-3; D is unclear. This CDR3 has 16 residues. Trimming left V 4 bases short and J 0 bases short, with 14 bases between. Germline CDR1 is LGHNA and CDR2 is YNFKEQ. CDR3 bases: TGTGCCAGCAGCCGTCTAGTGTCTTCTAGCACAGATACGCAGTATTTT. Translating it yields CASSRLVSSSTDTQYF.

This sequence joins TRBV4-2 and TRBJ2-5; 7 positions agree with TRBD2. Unmatched junction bases numbered 9, after V lost 0 bases and J lost 5 bases. CDR1 LGHNA and CDR2 YNFKEQ come from the germline V gene. The CDR3 contains 16 residues. In nucleotides, the CDR3 is TGTGCCAGCAGCCAAGATCGTGATAGCGGGTTTGAGACCCAGTACTTC. It codes for CASSQDRDSGFETQYF.

This chain links TRBV30 with TRBJ2-2; D remains unclear. There are 15 residues in the CDR3. Germline CDR1 reads GTSNPN; CDR2 reads SVGIG (reference sequence). The ends were cut back, 3 bases at V and 5 bases at J, with 16 bases in the middle. CDR3 residues: CAWRPLAQTTGELFF. The CDR3, as DNA: TGTGCCTGGAGGCCCCTCGCGCAGACTACCGGGGAGCTGTTTTTT.

V gene TRBV5-1 combines with J gene TRBJ2-1; maybe TRBD2 (5 bases). This CDR3 has 14 amino acids. V lost 4 bases to trimming and J lost 1 base, with 9 bases between them. Germline V CDR1 and CDR2: SGHRS, YFSETQ. The CDR3 reads CASSAGPSYNEQFF. CDR3 sequence (DNA): TGCGCCAGCAGCGCGGGCCCTTCCTACAATGAGCAGTTCTTC.

The sample holds one count of this clone. This rearrangement joins TRBV11-2 to TRBJ2-5; 12 bases are a match to TRBD2. The CDR3 consists of 17 residues. From germline, CDR1 is SGHAT and CDR2 FQNNGV. J was trimmed by 6 bases and V by 5 bases; bases with no gene match: 13. Here the CDR3 reads CASSGLAGRSVVQTQYF. The CDR3 DNA sequence: TGTGCCAGCAGCGGACTAGCGGGACGTTCGGTGGTACAGACCCAGTACTTC.

The rearrangement uses TRBV27 and TRBJ2-5; 8 nucleotides align to TRBD2. The end of the DNA is better explained by TRBJ2-7, so the J call may be wrong. Per the germline V gene, CDR1 is MNHEY and CDR2 is SMNVEV (reference sequence). The CDR3 is made up of 15 amino acids. The CDR3 DNA reads as TGTGCCAGCAGTTTCAGCGGGAGCATCTCCTACGAGCAGTACTTC. Protein: CASSFSGSISYEQYF.

The V call is TRBV18, the J call TRBJ2-5; 9 nucleotides match TRBD2. Germline CDR1 reads KGHSH; CDR2 reads LQKENI. There are 16 residues in the CDR3. Trimming removed 1 base from V and 5 bases from J; junction bases left unmatched: 8. CDR3 bases: TGTGCCAGCTCACCACTGGCGGGAGGGCCTTATGAGACCCAGTACTTC. This gives the protein CASSPLAGGPYETQYF.

The J gene is TRBJ2-1, the V gene TRBV27, with D uncertain. Germline values: CDR1 MNHEY, CDR2 SMNVEV (reference sequence). V lost 5 bases and J lost 6, with 14 bases in between. The CDR3 contains 14 residues. CDR3 amino acids: CASSLLAASNEQFF. CDR3 bases: TGTGCCAGCAGTCTTCTTGCGGCAAGCAATGAGCAGTTCTTC.

This chain joins TRBV28 and TRBJ1-5; maybe TRBD1 (5 bases). Germline values: CDR1 MDHEN, CDR2 SYDVKM. CDR3 length equals 12 residues. Trimming removed 6 bases at V and 8 bases at J, with 11 bases between. In DNA form, the CDR3 reads TGTGCCAGCAGCCTACCGGGGGAGCCCCAGCATTTT. Residues: CASSLPGEPQHF.

A single count supports this clone. The chain couples TRBV7-2 to TRBJ2-3, with 7 bases matching TRBD2. There are 17 residues in the CDR3. In germline, CDR1 is SGHTA, CDR2 FQGNSA. V was pared by 3 bases and J by 0 bases, with 9 bases of the junction left unmatched. DNA of the CDR3: TGTGCCAGCAGCTTCAGAACCGGGACTAAGAGCACAGATACGCAGTATTTT. Protein sequence: CASSFRTGTKSTDTQYF.

The gene calls are TRBV6-1 and TRBJ2-7, with TRBD2 as a possible D gene (6 bases). The V gene's germline CDR1 is MNHNS and CDR2 SASEGT. Deletions cut 3 bases from V and 2 bases from J, with 11 bases between. The CDR3 runs 14 residues. CDR3 in DNA: TGTGCCAGCAGTGAGATGCTAGCGACCTACGAGCAGTACTTC. This sequence encodes CASSEMLATYEQYF.